What follows are 7 T cell receptor beta chains derived from one specimen sequenced in a study of blood T cell repertoires in COVID-19. Measured with immunoSEQ multiplex PCR; TCRdb has only the in-frame clones, and not every one. The sample lists about 55,000 clones, approximately 90% occurring once. Material for sequencing was peripheral blood. The receptors originated from a man in his forties with acute or convalescent COVID-19.

Here the CDR3 reads CASSLDRAYGYTF. CDR3 DNA sequence: TGTGCCAGTAGTCTCGACAGGGCCTATGGCTACACCTTC. This chain links TRBV19 with TRBJ1-2; TRBD1 aligns across 7 bases. The CDR3 sequence is 13 residues long. Germline V gene data show CDR1 as LNHDA and CDR2 as SQIVND (reference sequence). Trimming at V came to 5 bases and at J to 4 bases, leaving 4 bases not matched to a gene. The variable domain in full, with the rest retrieved from reference TRBV19 and TRBJ1-2, is DGGITQSPKYLFRKEGQNVTLSCEQNLNHDAMYWYRQDPGQGLRLIYYSQIVNDFQKGDIAEGYSVSREKKESFPLTVTSAQKNPTAFYLCASSLDRAYGYTFGSGTRLTVV.

The chain couples TRBV2 to TRBJ2-1, with a tentative D call TRBD2 (5 bases). V was shortened by 8 bases and J by 5 bases, with 13 bases between the two germline ends. CDR3 length equals 13 residues. Germline CDR1 SNHLY, CDR2 FYNNEI. CDR3 DNA sequence: TGTGCCAGCCCACCGGGAACCAACAATGAGCAGTTCTTC. The encoded protein is CASPPGTNNEQFF. Looking up the rest from reference TRBV2 and TRBJ2-1 gives the full variable domain: EPEVTQTPSHQVTQMGQEVILRCVPISNHLYFYWYRQILGQKVEFLVSFYNNEISEKSEIFDDQFSVERPDGSNFTLKIRSTKLEDSAMYFCASPPGTNNEQFFGPGTRLTVL.

The genes are TRBV6-5 and TRBJ1-5; the match to TRBD1 covers 7 bases. V shed 10 bases, J shed 2 bases, and the junction held 8 bases outside the gene matches. CDR3 length equals 14 residues. Germline-derived CDR1 and CDR2 are MNHEY and SVGAGI. The CDR3 DNA follows: TGTGCCACCAAACAGGGGCGAGGCAATCAGCCCCAGCATTTT. Translated: CATKQGRGNQPQHF.

The chain links TRBV2 to TRBJ1-2; 8 bases fit TRBD1. The CDR3 length is 14 residues. Trimming cost V 4 bases and J 4 bases; bases outside gene matches: 5. Germline-derived CDR1 and CDR2 are SNHLY and FYNNEI. CDR3 region: CASSAQGATYGYTF. CDR3 in DNA: TGTGCCAGCAGTGCCCAGGGGGCTACCTATGGCTACACCTTC.

The chain employs TRBV19 and TRBJ1-5; TRBD1 is a possible D gene (6 bases). The CDR3 runs 13 residues. Between the trimmed V and J ends, which lost 5 bases and 5 bases, there was a span of 10 bases. Germline values: CDR1 LNHDA, CDR2 SQIVND (reference sequence). CDR3 DNA: TGTGCCAGTAGTCAGGGGATCTATCAGCCCCAGCATTTT. Translated, it gives CASSQGIYQPQHF.

The chain recombines TRBV29-1 with TRBJ2-7; D may be TRBD2 (7 bases). Germline CDR1 SQVTM, CDR2 ANQGSEA. CDR3 length: 13 amino acids. Trimming pared 2 bases from V and 3 bases from J, leaving 11 bases between. CDR3 nucleotides: TGCAGCGTTGAAAGGGGGACTAACTACGAGCAGTACTTC. Encoded protein: CSVERGTNYEQYF.

The CDR3 sequence: CASSQDDRVGQPQHF. CDR3 nucleotides: TGCGCCAGCAGCCAAGACGACAGGGTGGGGCAGCCCCAGCATTTT. The chain couples TRBV4-1 to TRBJ1-5; 7 bases are a match to TRBD1. The CDR3 is 15 amino acids. The J segment lost 7 bases and the V segment lost 0 bases, leaving 6 bases of the junction unmatched. CDR1 is MGHRA and CDR2 is YSYEKL in the germline V gene.